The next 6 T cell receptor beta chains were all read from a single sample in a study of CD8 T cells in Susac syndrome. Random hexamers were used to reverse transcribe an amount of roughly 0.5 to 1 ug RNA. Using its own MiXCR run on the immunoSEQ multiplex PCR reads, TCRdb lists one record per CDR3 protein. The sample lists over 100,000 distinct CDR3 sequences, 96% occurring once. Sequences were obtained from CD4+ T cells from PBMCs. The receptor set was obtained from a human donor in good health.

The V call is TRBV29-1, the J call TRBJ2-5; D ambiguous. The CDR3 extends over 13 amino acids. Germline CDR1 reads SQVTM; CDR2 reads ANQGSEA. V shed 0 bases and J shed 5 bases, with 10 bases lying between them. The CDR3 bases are TGCAGCGTTGAAGATCAGAAGAAGGAGACCCAGTACTTC. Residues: CSVEDQKKETQYF.

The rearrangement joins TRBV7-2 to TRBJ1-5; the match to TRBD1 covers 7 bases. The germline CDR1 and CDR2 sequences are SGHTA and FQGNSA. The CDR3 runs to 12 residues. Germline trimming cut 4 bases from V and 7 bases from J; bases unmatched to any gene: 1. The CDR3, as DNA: TGTGCCAGCAGCTCCAGGGGGCAGCCCCAGCATTTT. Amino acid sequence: CASSSRGQPQHF.

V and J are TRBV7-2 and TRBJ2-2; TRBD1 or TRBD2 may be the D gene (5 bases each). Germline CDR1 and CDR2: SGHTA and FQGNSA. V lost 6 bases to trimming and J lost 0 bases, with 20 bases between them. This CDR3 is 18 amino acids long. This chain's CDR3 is CASRLKGLEVSNTGELFF. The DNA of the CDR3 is TGTGCCAGCAGGTTAAAGGGGTTGGAGGTCTCGAACACCGGGGAGCTGTTTTTT.

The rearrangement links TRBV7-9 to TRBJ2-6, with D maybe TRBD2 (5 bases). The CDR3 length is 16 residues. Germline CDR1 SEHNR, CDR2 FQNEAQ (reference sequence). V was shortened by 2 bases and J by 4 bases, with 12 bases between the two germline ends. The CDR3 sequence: CASSLSRGSGANVLTF. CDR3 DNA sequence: TGTGCCAGCAGCTTATCTCGAGGGTCGGGGGCCAACGTCCTGACTTTC. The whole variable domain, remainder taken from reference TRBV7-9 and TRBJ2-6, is DTGVSQNPRHKITKRGQNVTFRCDPISEHNRLYWYRQTLGQGPEFLTYFQNEAQLEKSRLLSDRFSAERPKGSFSTLEIQRTEQGDSAMYLCASSLSRGSGANVLTFGAGSRLTVL.

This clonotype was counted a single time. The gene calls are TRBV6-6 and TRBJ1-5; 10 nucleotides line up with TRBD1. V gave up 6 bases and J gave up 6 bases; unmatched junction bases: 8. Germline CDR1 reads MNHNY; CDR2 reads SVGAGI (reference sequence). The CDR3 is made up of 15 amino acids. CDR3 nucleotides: TGTGCCAGCAGCCGAGGACAGGGGGACGGTCAGCCCCAGCATTTT. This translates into CASSRGQGDGQPQHF.

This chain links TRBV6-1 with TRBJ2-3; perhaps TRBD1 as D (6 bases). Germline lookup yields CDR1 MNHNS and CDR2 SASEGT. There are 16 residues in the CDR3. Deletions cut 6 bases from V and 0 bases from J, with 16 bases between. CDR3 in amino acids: CASRPQGRSSTDTQYF. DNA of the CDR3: TGTGCCAGCAGACCCCAGGGGCGGTCCAGCACAGATACGCAGTATTTT.